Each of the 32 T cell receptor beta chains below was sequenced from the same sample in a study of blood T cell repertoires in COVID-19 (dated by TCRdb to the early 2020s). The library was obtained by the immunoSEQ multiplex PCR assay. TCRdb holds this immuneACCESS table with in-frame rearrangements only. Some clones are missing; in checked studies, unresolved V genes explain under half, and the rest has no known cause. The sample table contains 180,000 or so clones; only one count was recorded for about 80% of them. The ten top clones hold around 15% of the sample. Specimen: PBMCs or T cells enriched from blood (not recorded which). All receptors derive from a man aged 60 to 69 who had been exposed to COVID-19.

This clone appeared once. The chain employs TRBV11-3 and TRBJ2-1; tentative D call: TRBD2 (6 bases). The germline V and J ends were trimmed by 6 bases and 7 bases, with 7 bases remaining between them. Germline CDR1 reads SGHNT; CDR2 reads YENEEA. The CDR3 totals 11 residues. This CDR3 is CASRRDNEQFF. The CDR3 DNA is TGTGCCAGCAGGCGGGATAATGAGCAGTTCTTC.

CDR3: CAWSGRAGGEGYTF. For the CDR3, the DNA is TGTGCCTGGAGTGGACGGGCAGGGGGTGAAGGCTACACCTTC. This chain joins TRBV30 and TRBJ1-2, with 7 bases matching TRBD1. V was pared by 1 base and J by 8 bases, with 10 bases of the junction left unmatched. Germline V gene lookup returns CDR1 GTSNPN and CDR2 SVGIG (reference sequence). The CDR3 is made up of 14 amino acids.

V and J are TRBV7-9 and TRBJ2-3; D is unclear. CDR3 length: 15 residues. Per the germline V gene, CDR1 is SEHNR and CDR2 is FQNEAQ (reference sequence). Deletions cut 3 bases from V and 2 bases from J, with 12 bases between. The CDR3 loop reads CASSFGAMNTDTQYF. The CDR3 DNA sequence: TGTGCCAGCAGCTTCGGTGCTATGAACACAGATACGCAGTATTTT. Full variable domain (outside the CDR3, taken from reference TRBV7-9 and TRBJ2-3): DTGVSQNPRHKITKRGQNVTFRCDPISEHNRLYWYRQTLGQGPEFLTYFQNEAQLEKSRLLSDRFSAERPKGSFSTLEIQRTEQGDSAMYLCASSFGAMNTDTQYFGPGTRLTVL.

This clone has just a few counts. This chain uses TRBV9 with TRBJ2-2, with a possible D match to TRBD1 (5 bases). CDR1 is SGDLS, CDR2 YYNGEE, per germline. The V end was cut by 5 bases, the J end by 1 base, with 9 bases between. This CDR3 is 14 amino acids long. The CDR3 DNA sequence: TGTGCCAGCAGGGGGCGGAAGAACACCGGGGAGCTGTTTTTT. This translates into CASRGRKNTGELFF.

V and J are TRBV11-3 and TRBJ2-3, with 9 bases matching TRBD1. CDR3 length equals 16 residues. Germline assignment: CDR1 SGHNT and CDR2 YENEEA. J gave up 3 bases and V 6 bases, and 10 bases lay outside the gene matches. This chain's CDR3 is CASSQGQGPWTDTQYF. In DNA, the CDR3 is TGTGCCAGCAGTCAGGGACAGGGCCCATGGACAGATACGCAGTATTTT.

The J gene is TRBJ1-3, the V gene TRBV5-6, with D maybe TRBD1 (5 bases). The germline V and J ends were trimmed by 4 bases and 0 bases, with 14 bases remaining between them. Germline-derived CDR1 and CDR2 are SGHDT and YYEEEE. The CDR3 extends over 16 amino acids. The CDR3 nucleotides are TGTGCCAGCAGCCCCGACCTCAGGGTCTCTGGAAACACCATATATTTT. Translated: CASSPDLRVSGNTIYF.

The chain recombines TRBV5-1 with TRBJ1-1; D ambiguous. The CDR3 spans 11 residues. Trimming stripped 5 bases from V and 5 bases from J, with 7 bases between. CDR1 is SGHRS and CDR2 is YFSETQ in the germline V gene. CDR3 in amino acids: CASRERTEAFF. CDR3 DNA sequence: TGCGCCAGCAGGGAGAGGACTGAAGCTTTCTTT.

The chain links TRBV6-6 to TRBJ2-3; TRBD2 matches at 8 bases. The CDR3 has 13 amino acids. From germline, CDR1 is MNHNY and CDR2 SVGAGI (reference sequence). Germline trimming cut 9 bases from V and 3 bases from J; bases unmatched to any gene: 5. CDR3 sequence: CASVGRGTDTQYF. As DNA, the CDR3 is TGTGCCAGTGTCGGGAGGGGGACAGATACGCAGTATTTT.

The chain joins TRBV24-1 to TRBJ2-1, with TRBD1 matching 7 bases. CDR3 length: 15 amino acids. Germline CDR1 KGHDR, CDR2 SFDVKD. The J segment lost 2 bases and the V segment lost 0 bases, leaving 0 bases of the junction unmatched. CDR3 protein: CATSDLQGAYNEQFF. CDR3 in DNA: TGTGCCACCAGTGATTTGCAGGGGGCCTACAATGAGCAGTTCTTC.

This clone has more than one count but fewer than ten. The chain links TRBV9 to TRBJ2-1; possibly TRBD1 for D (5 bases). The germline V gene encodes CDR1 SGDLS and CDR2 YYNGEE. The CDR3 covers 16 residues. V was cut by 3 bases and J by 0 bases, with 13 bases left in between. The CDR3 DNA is TGTGCCAGCAGCGCCAAAATGGACAACTCCTACAATGAGCAGTTCTTC. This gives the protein CASSAKMDNSYNEQFF.

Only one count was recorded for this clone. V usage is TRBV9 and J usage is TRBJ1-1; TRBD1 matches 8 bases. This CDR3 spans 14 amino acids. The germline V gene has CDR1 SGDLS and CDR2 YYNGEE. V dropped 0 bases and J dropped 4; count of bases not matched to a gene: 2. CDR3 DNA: TGTGCCAGCAGCGTAGATACAGGGGGCACTGAAGCTTTCTTT. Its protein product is CASSVDTGGTEAFF.

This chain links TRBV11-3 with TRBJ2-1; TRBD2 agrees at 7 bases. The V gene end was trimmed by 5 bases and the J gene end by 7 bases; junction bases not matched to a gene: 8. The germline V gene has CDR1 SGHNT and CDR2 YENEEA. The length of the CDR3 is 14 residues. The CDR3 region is CASSPDPGGNEQFF. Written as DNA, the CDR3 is TGTGCCAGCAGCCCAGACCCCGGGGGGAATGAGCAGTTCTTC. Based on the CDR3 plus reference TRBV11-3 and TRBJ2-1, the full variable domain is EAGVVQSPRYKIIEKKQPVAFWCNPISGHNTLYWYLQNLGQGPELLIRYENEEAVDDSQLPKDRFSAERLKGVDSTLKIQPAELGDSAVYLCASSPDPGGNEQFFGPGTRLTVL.

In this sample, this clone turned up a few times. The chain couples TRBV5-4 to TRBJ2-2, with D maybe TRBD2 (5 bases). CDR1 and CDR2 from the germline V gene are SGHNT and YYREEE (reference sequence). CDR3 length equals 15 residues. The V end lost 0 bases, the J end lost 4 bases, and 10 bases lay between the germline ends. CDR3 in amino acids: CASSLGESVTGELFF. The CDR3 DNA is TGTGCCAGCAGCTTGGGGGAGTCGGTCACCGGGGAGCTGTTTTTT.

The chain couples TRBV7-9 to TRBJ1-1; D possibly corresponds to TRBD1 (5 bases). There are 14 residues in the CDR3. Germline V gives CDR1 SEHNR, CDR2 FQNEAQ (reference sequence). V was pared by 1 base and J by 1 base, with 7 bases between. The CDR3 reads CASSLVGGNTEAFF. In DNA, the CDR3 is TGTGCCAGCAGCTTAGTCGGGGGGAACACTGAAGCTTTCTTT.

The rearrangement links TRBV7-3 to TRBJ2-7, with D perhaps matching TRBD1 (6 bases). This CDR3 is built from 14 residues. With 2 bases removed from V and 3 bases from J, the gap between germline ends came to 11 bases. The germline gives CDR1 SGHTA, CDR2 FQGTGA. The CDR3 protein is CASSLSGVGYEQYF. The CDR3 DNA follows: TGTGCCAGCAGCTTATCAGGGGTGGGCTACGAGCAGTACTTC.

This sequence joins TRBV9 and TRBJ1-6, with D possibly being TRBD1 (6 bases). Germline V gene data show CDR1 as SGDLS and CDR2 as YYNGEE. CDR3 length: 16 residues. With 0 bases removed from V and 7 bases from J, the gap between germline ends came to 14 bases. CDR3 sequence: CASSVATTGLNSPLHF. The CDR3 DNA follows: TGTGCCAGCAGCGTAGCTACGACAGGCCTCAATTCACCCCTCCACTTT.

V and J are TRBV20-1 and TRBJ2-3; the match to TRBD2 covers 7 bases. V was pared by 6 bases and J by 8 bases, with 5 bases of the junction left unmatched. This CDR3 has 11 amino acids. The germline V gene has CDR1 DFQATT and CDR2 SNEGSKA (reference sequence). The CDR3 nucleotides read TGCAGTGCGGGGTTAGCGGGTACGCAGTATTTT. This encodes CSAGLAGTQYF.

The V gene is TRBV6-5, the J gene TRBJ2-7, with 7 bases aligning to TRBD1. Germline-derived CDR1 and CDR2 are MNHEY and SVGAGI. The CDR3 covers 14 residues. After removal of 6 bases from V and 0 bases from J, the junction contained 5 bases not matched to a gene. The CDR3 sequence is CASRIGDSSYEQYF. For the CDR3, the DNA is TGTGCCAGCAGGATAGGGGACAGCTCCTACGAGCAGTACTTC.

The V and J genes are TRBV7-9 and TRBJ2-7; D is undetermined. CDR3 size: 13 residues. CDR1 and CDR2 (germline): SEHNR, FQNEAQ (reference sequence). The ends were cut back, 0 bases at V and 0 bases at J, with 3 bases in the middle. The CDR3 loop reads CASSLAGSYEQYF. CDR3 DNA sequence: TGTGCCAGCAGCTTAGCCGGCTCCTACGAGCAGTACTTC.

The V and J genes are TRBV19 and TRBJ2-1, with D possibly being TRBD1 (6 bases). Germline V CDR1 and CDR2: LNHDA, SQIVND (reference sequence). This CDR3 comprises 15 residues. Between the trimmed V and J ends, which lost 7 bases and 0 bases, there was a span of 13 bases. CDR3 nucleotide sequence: TGTGCCAGTAAGGTCGACAGGAGCTCCTACAATGAGCAGTTCTTC. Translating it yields CASKVDRSSYNEQFF.

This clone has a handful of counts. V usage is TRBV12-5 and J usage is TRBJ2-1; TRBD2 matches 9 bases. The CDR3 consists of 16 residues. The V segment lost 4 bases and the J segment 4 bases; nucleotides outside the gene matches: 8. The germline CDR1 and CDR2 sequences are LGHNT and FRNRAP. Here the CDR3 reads CASGSDSGSPYNEQFF. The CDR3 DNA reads TGTGCTAGTGGTTCGGATAGCGGGAGCCCTTACAATGAGCAGTTCTTC.

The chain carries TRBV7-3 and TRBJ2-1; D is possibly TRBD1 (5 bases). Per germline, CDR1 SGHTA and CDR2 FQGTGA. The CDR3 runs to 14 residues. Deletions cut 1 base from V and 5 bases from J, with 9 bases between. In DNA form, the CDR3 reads TGTGCCAGCAGCTTAAGGGGCCCAGACAATGAGCAGTTCTTC. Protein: CASSLRGPDNEQFF.

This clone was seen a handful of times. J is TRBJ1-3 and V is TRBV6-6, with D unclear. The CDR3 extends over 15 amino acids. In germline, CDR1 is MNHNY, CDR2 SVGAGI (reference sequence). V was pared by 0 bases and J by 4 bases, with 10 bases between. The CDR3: CASSYSADIGNTIYF. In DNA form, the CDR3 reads TGTGCCAGCAGTTACTCTGCAGATATAGGAAACACCATATATTTT.

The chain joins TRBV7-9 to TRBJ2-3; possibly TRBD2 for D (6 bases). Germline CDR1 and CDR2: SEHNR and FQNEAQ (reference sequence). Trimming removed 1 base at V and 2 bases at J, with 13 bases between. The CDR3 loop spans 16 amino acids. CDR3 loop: CASSLVLAEDTDTQYF. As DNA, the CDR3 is TGTGCCAGCAGCTTAGTACTAGCAGAGGACACAGATACGCAGTATTTT.

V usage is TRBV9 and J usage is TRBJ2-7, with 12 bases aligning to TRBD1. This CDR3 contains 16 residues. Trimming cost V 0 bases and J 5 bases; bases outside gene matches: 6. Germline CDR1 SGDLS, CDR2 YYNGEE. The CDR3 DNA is TGTGCCAGCAGCGTAGACCCGGGACAGGGGGCCAACGAGCAGTACTTC. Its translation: CASSVDPGQGANEQYF.

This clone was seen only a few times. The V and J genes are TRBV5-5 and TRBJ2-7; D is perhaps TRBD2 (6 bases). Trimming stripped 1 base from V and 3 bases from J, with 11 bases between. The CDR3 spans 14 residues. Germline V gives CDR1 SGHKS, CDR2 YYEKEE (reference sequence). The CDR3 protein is CASSLYRGNYEQYF. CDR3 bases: TGTGCCAGCAGCTTGTATCGGGGGAACTACGAGCAGTACTTC.

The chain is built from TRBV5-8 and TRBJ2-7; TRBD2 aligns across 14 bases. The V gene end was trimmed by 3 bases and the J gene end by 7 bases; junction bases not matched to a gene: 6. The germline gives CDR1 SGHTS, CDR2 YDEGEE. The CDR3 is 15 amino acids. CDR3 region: CASSYRLAGGFEQYF. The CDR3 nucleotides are TGTGCCAGCAGCTATCGACTAGCGGGAGGGTTTGAGCAGTACTTC.

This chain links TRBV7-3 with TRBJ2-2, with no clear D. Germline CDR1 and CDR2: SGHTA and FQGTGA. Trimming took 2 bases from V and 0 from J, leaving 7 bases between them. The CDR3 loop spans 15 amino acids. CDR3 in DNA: TGTGCCAGCAGCTTACTTCAGGCGAACACCGGGGAGCTGTTTTTT. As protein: CASSLLQANTGELFF.

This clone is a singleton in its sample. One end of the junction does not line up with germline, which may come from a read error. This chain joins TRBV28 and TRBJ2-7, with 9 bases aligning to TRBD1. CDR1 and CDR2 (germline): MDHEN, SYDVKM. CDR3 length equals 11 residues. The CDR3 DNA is TGTGCCAGCAGCTCGGACAGGGGCGGACACTTC. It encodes CASSSDRGGHF.

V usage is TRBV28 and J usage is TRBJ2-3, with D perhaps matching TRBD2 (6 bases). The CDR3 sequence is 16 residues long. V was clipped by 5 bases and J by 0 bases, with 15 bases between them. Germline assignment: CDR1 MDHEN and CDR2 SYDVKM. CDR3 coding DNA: TGTGCCAGCAGTACGCTGGCGGGGACTAGCACAGATACGCAGTATTTT. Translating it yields CASSTLAGTSTDTQYF. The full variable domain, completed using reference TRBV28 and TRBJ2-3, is DVKVTQSSRYLVKRTGEKVFLECVQDMDHENMFWYRQDPGLGLRLIYFSYDVKMKEKGDIPEGYSVSREKKERFSLILESASTNQTSMYLCASSTLAGTSTDTQYFGPGTRLTVL.

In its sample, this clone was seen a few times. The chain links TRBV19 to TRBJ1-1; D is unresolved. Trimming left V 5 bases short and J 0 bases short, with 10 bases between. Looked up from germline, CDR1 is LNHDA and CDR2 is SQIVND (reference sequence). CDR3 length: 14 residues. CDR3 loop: CASSGFSVNTEAFF. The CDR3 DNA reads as TGTGCCAGTAGTGGCTTCAGCGTGAACACTGAAGCTTTCTTT.

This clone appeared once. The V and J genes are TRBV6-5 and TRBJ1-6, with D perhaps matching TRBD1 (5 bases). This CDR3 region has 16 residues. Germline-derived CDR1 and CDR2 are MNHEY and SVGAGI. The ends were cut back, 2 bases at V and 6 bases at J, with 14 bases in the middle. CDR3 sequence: CASSYASRQGNSPLHF. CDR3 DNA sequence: TGTGCCAGCAGTTACGCCTCGCGGCAGGGTAATTCACCCCTCCACTTT.